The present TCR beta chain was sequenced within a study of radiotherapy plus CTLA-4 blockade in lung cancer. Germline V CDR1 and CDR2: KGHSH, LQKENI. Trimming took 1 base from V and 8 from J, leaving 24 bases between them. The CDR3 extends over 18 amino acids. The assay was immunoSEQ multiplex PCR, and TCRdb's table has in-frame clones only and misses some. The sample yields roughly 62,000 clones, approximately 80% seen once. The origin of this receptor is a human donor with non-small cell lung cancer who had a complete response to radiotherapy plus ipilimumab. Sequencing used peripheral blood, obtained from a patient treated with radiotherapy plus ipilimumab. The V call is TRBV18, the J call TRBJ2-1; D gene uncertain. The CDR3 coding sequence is TGTGCCAGCTCACCACGGGATGAGGTTTTCCTAGGCACCGATGAGCAGTTCTTC. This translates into CASSPRDEVFLGTDEQFF.